The entry below gives a single TCR beta chain sequence along with its context. What it binds is unknown. The source of the sample is a study of siplizumab effects on memory and regulatory T cells. Study observations and caveats: The authors could not assign a naive or memory phenotype to roughly 80-97% of proliferating CD4+ or CD8+ clones. Major contributors to the alloresponse seemed to be naive T cells, which also appeared more diverse than memory cells. Left unconfirmed was the suppressive function of proliferating Tregs from siplizumab cultures.

Roughly 100,000 TCR templates underwent assay in each sample. Measured with immunoSEQ multiplex PCR; TCRdb has only the in-frame clones, and not every one. The top ten hold around 0.68% of the sample, which has some 100,000 clones, around 92% seen once. Trimming shortened V by 2 bases and J by 8 bases, and 11 bases separated the two germline ends. Germline assignment: CDR1 SGHRS and CDR2 YFSETQ. The CDR3 extends over 13 amino acids. The clonotype originates from a human donor in good health. Sequenced sample: Tregs sorted from blood. V and J are TRBV5-1 and TRBJ2-1; D gene uncertain. CDR3 nucleotide sequence: TGCGCCAGCAGCTTTGGTGGAATCGATGAGCAGTTCTTC. Protein: CASSFGGIDEQFF.